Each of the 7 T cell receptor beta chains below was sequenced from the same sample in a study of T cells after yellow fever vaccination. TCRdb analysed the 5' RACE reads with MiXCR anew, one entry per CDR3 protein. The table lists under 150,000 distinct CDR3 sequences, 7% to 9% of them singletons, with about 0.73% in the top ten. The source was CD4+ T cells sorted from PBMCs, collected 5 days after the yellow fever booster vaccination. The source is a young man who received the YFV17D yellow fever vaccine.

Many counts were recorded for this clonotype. CDR3 coding DNA: TGCAGCGTTGAACCTGAGCGGGCGGGCTATGGCTACACCTTC. This gives the protein CSVEPERAGYGYTF. The V gene is TRBV29-1, the J gene TRBJ1-2; D unclear. V lost 2 bases to trimming and J lost 4 bases, with 14 bases between them. The CDR3 spans 14 residues. In germline, CDR1 is SQVTM, CDR2 ANQGSEA. Looking up the rest from reference TRBV29-1 and TRBJ1-2 gives the full variable domain: SAVISQKPSRDICQRGTSLTIQCQVDSQVTMMFWYRQQPGQSLTLIATANQGSEATYESGFVIDKFPISRPNLTFSTLTVSNMSPEDSSIYLCSVEPERAGYGYTFGSGTRLTVV.

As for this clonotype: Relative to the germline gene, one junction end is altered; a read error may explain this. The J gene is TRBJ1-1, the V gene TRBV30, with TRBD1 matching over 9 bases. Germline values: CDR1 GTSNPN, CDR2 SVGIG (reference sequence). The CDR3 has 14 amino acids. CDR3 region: CVWIRQGVGTEAFF. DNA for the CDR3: TGTGTCTGGATCCGACAGGGGGTGGGGACTGAAGCTTTCTTT.

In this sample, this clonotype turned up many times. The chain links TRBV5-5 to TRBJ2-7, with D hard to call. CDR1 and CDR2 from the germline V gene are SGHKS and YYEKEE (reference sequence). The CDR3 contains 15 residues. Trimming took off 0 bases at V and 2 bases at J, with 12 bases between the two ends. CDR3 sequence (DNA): TGTGCCAGCAGCTTGGGGGCGGCCTATACCTACGAGCAGTACTTC. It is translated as CASSLGAAYTYEQYF.

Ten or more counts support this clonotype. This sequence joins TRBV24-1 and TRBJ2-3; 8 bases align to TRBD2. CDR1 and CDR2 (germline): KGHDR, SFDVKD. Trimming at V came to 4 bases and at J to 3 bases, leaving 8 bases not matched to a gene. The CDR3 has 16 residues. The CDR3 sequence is CATSDSGGSPTDTQYF. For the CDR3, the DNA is TGTGCCACCAGTGACTCGGGGGGGAGCCCAACAGATACGCAGTATTTT.

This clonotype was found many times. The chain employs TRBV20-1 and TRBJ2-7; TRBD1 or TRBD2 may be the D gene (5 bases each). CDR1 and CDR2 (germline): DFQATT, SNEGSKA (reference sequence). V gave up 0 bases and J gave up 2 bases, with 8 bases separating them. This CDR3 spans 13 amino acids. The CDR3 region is CSAREGVAYEQYF. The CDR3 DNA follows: TGCAGTGCTAGAGAGGGGGTCGCCTACGAGCAGTACTTC.

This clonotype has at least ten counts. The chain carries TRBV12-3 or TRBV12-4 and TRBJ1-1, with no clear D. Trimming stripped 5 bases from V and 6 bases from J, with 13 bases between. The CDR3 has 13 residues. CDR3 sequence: CASSRTKVSEAFF. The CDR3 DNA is TGTGCCAGCAGTCGAACCAAGGTGTCTGAAGCTTTCTTT.

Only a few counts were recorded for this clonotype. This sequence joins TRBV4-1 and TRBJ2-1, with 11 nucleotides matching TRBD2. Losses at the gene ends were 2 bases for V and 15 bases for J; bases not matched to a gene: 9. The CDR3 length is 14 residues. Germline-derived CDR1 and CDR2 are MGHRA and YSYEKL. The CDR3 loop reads CASSQLWTSGYLFF. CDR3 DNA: TGCGCCAGCAGCCAACTCTGGACTAGCGGGTATTTGTTCTTC.